The rows below give T cell receptor beta chains drawn from one sample of a study of identical twins. Via MiXCR, TCRdb re-called the 5' RACE reads, giving one row per CDR3 protein. Among hundreds of thousands of distinct CDR3 sequences listed, around a tenth were seen once. The sample taken for sequencing was memory (CD45RO+) T cells sorted from blood. The receptors were sampled from a woman between 18 and 29 years old in good health. Each CDR3 is given with its conserved first and last residue. Each record gives: D gene, J gene, clone size, V gene, CDR3 DNA, CDR3 protein. The D gene is left open where the match is weak. Size is stated for part of the rows, as once, few or many counts, or as a class when the clone is expanded.

NA,TRBJ1-5,few,TRBV7-8,TGTGCCAGCAGCTTCTGGCAGGGTGGTCAGCCCCAGCATTTT,CASSFWQGGQPQHF
TRBD2,TRBJ2-4,few,TRBV12-5,TGTGCTAGTGCCTGGGGGGGTCAGTCAAACATTCAGTACTTC,CASAWGGQSNIQYF
TRBD2,TRBJ2-5,NA,TRBV20-1,TGCAGTGCGGGGAGGGCGGAGACCCAGTACTTC,CSAGRAETQYF
NA,TRBJ2-7,NA,TRBV15,TGTGCCACCAGCAGAGATCAGGGTAATACGAGGCAGTACTTC,CATSRDQGNTRQYF
TRBD2,TRBJ2-3,NA,TRBV5-1,TGCGCCAGCAGCATCGCACCGGGACTAGCGGGGCCACCTCCCACAGATACGCAGTATTTT,CASSIAPGLAGPPPTDTQYF
TRBD2,TRBJ2-7,NA,TRBV20-1,TGCAGTGCCCTTGGACTAGCGGGAGAAATCCCCTACGAGCAGTACTTC,CSALGLAGEIPYEQYF
NA,TRBJ2-2,many,TRBV5-1,TGCGCCAGCAGCCAACAGCAGGGGTCCGGGGAGCTGTTTTTT,CASSQQQGSGELFF
NA,TRBJ1-4,few,TRBV3-1,TGTGCCAGCATGATGACGGGGAGTGCTGAAAAACTGTTTTTT,CASMMTGSAEKLFF
NA,TRBJ1-3,NA,TRBV7-9,TGTGCCAGCAGCTTGGGGCTAAACACCATATATTTT,CASSLGLNTIYF
NA,TRBJ2-3,NA,TRBV7-9,TGTGCCACCACGATGACCAACAACACAGATACGCAGTATTTT,CATTMTNNTDTQYF
TRBD1,TRBJ2-7,NA,TRBV2,TGTGCCAGCCGATGGGACAGGGTCAGTTCCTACGAGCAGTACTTC,CASRWDRVSSYEQYF
NA,TRBJ2-7,NA,TRBV7-9,TGTGCCAGCAGCCCCCGCGCAGAGTCCTACGAGCAGTACTTC,CASSPRAESYEQYF
NA,TRBJ2-3,NA,TRBV11-1,TGTGCCAGCAGCGGCACGGCGAGCACAGATACGCAGTATTTT,CASSGTASTDTQYF
NA,TRBJ1-5,NA,TRBV7-8,TGTGCCAGCACCCACATCCTTGACTGGGGGTATAGCAATCAGCCCCAGCATTTT,CASTHILDWGYSNQPQHF
NA,TRBJ1-2,few,TRBV5-5,TGTGCCAGCACTTCGGTGGCCTTAAACTATGGCTACACCTTC,CASTSVALNYGYTF
NA,TRBJ2-1,NA,TRBV5-1,TGCGCCAGCAGCTTGGAGACTGGCTTCTACAATGAGCAGTTCTTC,CASSLETGFYNEQFF
NA,TRBJ2-5,few,TRBV3-1,TGTGCCAGCAGCCAAGTTACGGGGAGAATCCAAGAGACCCAGTACTTC,CASSQVTGRIQETQYF
NA,TRBJ1-5,many,TRBV11-2,TGTGCCAGCAGCTTAGAGGGTCAGCCCCAGCATTTT,CASSLEGQPQHF
TRBD2,TRBJ2-1,many,TRBV29-1,TGCAGCGTTGGGGAGGGAGCTGAGCAGTTCTTC,CSVGEGAEQFF
TRBD2,TRBJ2-2,NA,TRBV12-3/TRBV12-4,TGTGCCAGCAGTTTAGGCGGGGGTCTCACCGGGGAGCTGTTTTTT,CASSLGGGLTGELFF
NA,TRBJ1-1,NA,TRBV5-4,TGTGCCAGCAGCTTGGACCTGGCGAACACTGAAGCTTTCTTT,CASSLDLANTEAFF
NA,TRBJ2-1,NA,TRBV20-1,TGCAGTGCTAGAGTTCCCGAGCTAGCCCAGCAGTTCTTC,CSARVPELAQQFF
NA,TRBJ2-7,many,TRBV29-1,TGCAGCGTTGCGAAGGCCTCCTACGAGCAGTACTTC,CSVAKASYEQYF
TRBD1,TRBJ1-1,few,TRBV20-1,TGCAGTGCTACCAGGGGGCTTGGGACTGAAGCTTTCTTT,CSATRGLGTEAFF
NA,TRBJ2-2,few,TRBV5-1,TGCGCCAGCAACGGGGGGCCAAACACCGGGGAGCTGTTTTTT,CASNGGPNTGELFF
TRBD1,TRBJ2-4,NA,TRBV9,TGTGCCAGCAGCGTAGGGACCGGGACAGGGGATATATTAAACATTCAGTACTTC,CASSVGTGTGDILNIQYF